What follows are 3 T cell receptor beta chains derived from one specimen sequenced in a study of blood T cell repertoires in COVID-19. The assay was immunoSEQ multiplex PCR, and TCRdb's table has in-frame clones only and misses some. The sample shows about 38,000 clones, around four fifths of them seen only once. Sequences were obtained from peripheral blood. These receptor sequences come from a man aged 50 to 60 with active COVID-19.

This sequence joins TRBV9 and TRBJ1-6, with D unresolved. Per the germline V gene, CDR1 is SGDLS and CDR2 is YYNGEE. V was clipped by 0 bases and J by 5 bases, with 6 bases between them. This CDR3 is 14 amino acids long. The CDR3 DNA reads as TGTGCCAGCAGCGTAGGTGGAGATAATTCACCCCTCCACTTT. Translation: CASSVGGDNSPLHF. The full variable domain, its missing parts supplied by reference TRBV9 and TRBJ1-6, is DSGVTQTPKHLITATGQRVTLRCSPRSGDLSVYWYQQSLDQGLQFLIQYYNGEERAKGNILERFSAQQFPDLHSELNLSSLELGDSALYFCASSVGGDNSPLHFGNGTRLTVT.

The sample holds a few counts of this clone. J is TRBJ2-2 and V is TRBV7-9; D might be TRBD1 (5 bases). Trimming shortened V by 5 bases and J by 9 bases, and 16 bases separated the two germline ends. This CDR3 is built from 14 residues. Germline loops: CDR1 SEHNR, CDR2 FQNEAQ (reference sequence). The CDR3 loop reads CASSLDSFPRELFF. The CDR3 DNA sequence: TGTGCCAGCAGCCTCGACAGCTTCCCAAGGGAGCTGTTTTTT.

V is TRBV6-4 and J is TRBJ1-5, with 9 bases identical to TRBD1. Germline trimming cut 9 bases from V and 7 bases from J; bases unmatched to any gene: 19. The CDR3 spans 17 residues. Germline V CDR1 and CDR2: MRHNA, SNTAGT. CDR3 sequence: CASHARAGTGSRQPQHF. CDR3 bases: TGTGCCAGTCACGCTAGAGCCGGGACAGGGTCGCGACAGCCCCAGCATTTT.